This TCR beta chain comes out of a study of blood T cell repertoires in COVID-19. Categorization into cohorts depended on clinical history that participants reported. Two negative PCRs, clearance, or symptom resolution had been documented for recovered Cohort 3 donors. Produced via immunoSEQ multiplex PCR; TCRdb's table is partial and in-frame only. This table holds 110,000 to 150,000 clones, around 82% found once. V gave up 3 bases and J gave up 5 bases, with 11 bases separating them. The CDR3 has 14 amino acids. Looked up from germline, CDR1 is LNHNV and CDR2 is YYDKDF (reference sequence). The clonotype comes from a woman between 50 and 59 years old who had recovered from COVID-19. The source material was PBMCs or T cells enriched from blood (not recorded which). The V gene is TRBV15, the J gene TRBJ1-5; tentative D call: TRBD1 (5 bases). The CDR3 DNA sequence: TGTGCCACCAGCAGTCGACAGAGTCATCAGCCCCAGCATTTT. It is translated as CATSSRQSHQPQHF.